Following are 20 T cell receptor beta chains from one sample sequenced in a study of T-cell reconstitution after alpha-beta-depleted transplantation in children. A library of TCRbeta sequences, prepared with unique molecular identifiers, was generated. TCRdb recomputed calls from the PCR reads with MiXCR, one row per CDR3 protein. The table includes 350,000 to 500,000 distinct CDR3 sequences, around two fifths detected once. This specimen was PBMCs, taken before TCRalphabeta/CD19-depleted stem cell transplant. The receptors shown here come from a girl aged 2-10 years with aplastic anemia, due to receive a stem cell transplant.

This clonotype was seen repeatedly, ten times or more. The rearrangement uses TRBV20-1 and TRBJ2-1; D unclear. V lost 5 bases, J lost 8 bases, and 22 bases lay in between. This CDR3 contains 15 residues. Germline V gene lookup returns CDR1 DFQATT and CDR2 SNEGSKA (reference sequence). In DNA form, the CDR3 reads TGCAGTGCTTCTCGGTTAACCGCGAGTTGGGATGAGCAGTTCTTC. This codes for CSASRLTASWDEQFF.

The V call is TRBV5-6, the J call TRBJ2-3; 9 nucleotides match TRBD1. The CDR3 covers 16 residues. The germline gives CDR1 SGHDT, CDR2 YYEEEE. J gave up 3 bases and V 0 bases, and 5 bases lay outside the gene matches. The chain's CDR3 is CASSLAMTGGTDTQYF. DNA for the CDR3: TGTGCCAGCAGCTTGGCCATGACAGGGGGTACAGATACGCAGTATTTT.

The V call is TRBV7-7, the J call TRBJ2-3, with D possibly being TRBD1 or TRBD2 (5 bases each). With 5 bases removed from V and 0 bases from J, the gap between germline ends came to 24 bases. Germline V gene lookup returns CDR1 SSHAT and CDR2 FNYEAQ (reference sequence). CDR3 size: 19 residues. The CDR3 DNA reads TGTGCCAGCAGCGCCTTAGAGGTGACGGGGACGGAAAGCACAGATACGCAGTATTTT. Translation gives CASSALEVTGTESTDTQYF.

The chain employs TRBV19 and TRBJ2-7, with 15 bases matching TRBD2. The CDR3 sequence is 15 residues long. V gave up 4 bases and J gave up 6 bases; unmatched junction bases: 4. Germline loops: CDR1 LNHDA, CDR2 SQIVND (reference sequence). CDR3 region: CASSNPGLAGGEQYF. In nucleotides, the CDR3 is TGTGCCAGTAGTAACCCGGGACTAGCGGGAGGCGAGCAGTACTTC.

This clonotype was detected only a few times. This chain connects TRBV7-3 to TRBJ1-2; D gene ambiguous. Germline CDR1 SGHTA, CDR2 FQGTGA. V lost 5 bases to trimming and J lost 6 bases, with 19 bases between them. This CDR3 comprises 15 residues. CDR3 nucleotides: TGTGCCAGCAGCCCCGCGGCAGCTTCAAGGGATGGCTACACCTTC. Translation gives CASSPAAASRDGYTF.

This clonotype occurred a few times. The chain is built from TRBV20-1 and TRBJ2-1, with D unresolved. The V end lost 4 bases, the J end lost 10 bases, and 17 bases lay between the germline ends. The length of the CDR3 is 13 residues. CDR1 DFQATT and CDR2 SNEGSKA come from the germline V gene (reference sequence). Here the CDR3 reads CSATVRSRKEQFF. The CDR3 DNA is TGCAGTGCTACCGTCCGTTCTAGAAAAGAGCAGTTCTTC.

The chain joins TRBV7-9 to TRBJ1-2, with 11 positions matching TRBD1. Unmatched junction bases numbered 11, after V lost 4 bases and J lost 4 bases. Per the germline V gene, CDR1 is SEHNR and CDR2 is FQNEAQ (reference sequence). The CDR3 is 17 amino acids. CDR3 sequence reads: CASSSIWTGGGSYGYTF. The CDR3 DNA reads as TGTGCCAGCAGCTCCATTTGGACAGGGGGCGGTAGCTATGGCTACACCTTC.

V and J are TRBV5-6 and TRBJ2-5, with unresolved D. The CDR3 is made up of 14 amino acids. From germline, CDR1 is SGHDT and CDR2 YYEEEE. The V and J ends lost 0 bases and 0 bases respectively, with 6 bases between them. The CDR3 spells CASSLAGYQETQYF. The CDR3 coding sequence is TGTGCCAGCAGCTTGGCGGGTTACCAAGAGACCCAGTACTTC.

This clonotype was found many times. V is TRBV5-1 and J is TRBJ2-7, with a tentative D call TRBD1 (5 bases). Germline CDR1 is SGHRS and CDR2 is YFSETQ. V was trimmed by 5 bases and J by 6 bases, leaving 12 bases between them. The CDR3 is made up of 12 amino acids. The CDR3 sequence is CASSRQGLEQYF. CDR3 bases: TGCGCCAGCAGTAGGCAGGGCCTCGAGCAGTACTTC.

This clonotype was detected many times. This chain links TRBV19 with TRBJ2-1; D is unresolved. Germline V gene lookup returns CDR1 LNHDA and CDR2 SQIVND (reference sequence). Trimming stripped 2 bases from V and 2 bases from J, with 10 bases between. The CDR3 extends over 15 amino acids. CDR3 region: CASSISLGTYNEQFF. The CDR3, as DNA: TGTGCCAGTAGTATAAGCCTAGGAACCTACAATGAGCAGTTCTTC.

Many counts were recorded for this clonotype. The V and J genes are TRBV28 and TRBJ1-6; D unclear. V shed 2 bases and J shed 18 bases, with 14 bases lying between them. In germline, CDR1 is MDHEN, CDR2 SYDVKM. This CDR3 region has 12 residues. DNA for the CDR3: TGTGCCAGCAGTTTAAAAGGCCTCGGAGACCACTTT. Amino acids: CASSLKGLGDHF.

CDR3 DNA sequence: TGTGCCAGCTCGGGACTTTCGTACCAAGAGACCCAGTACTTC. The encoded protein is CASSGLSYQETQYF. The V and J genes are TRBV28 and TRBJ2-5, with D possibly being TRBD2 (6 bases). The germline V and J ends were trimmed by 8 bases and 0 bases, with 13 bases remaining between them. The V gene's germline CDR1 is MDHEN and CDR2 SYDVKM. This CDR3 is 14 amino acids long.

In this sample, this clonotype turned up once. The chain joins TRBV6-2 or TRBV6-3 to TRBJ2-6; 7 bases map to TRBD1. V trimming: 5 bases; J trimming: 0 bases; junction bases outside the gene matches: 7. Germline V gene sequence: CDR1 MNHEY, CDR2 SVGEGT. CDR3 length: 17 amino acids. The CDR3 DNA reads TGTGCCAGCAGTCCGGGACAGCTAATCTCTGGGGCCAACGTCCTGACTTTC. Protein: CASSPGQLISGANVLTF.

Only a few counts were recorded for this clonotype. This chain's CDR3 is CASSRPAGVEDEQFF. The DNA for the CDR3 is TGTGCCAGCAGCCGGCCAGCGGGAGTGGAGGATGAGCAGTTCTTC. V gene TRBV4-2 combines with J gene TRBJ2-1; the match to TRBD2 covers 8 bases. The CDR3 loop spans 15 amino acids. Germline CDR1 LGHNA, CDR2 YNFKEQ. The J segment lost 8 bases and the V segment lost 4 bases, leaving 10 bases of the junction unmatched.

This clonotype was detected once. This chain uses TRBV5-5 with TRBJ2-1, with D perhaps TRBD1 or TRBD2 (5 bases each). The CDR3 has 14 amino acids. From germline, CDR1 is SGHKS and CDR2 YYEKEE (reference sequence). The V end lost 4 bases, the J end lost 3 bases, and 11 bases lay between the germline ends. The CDR3 spells CASSGRGVYNEQFF. DNA of the CDR3: TGTGCCAGCAGCGGGCGAGGGGTCTACAATGAGCAGTTCTTC.

This clonotype was observed many times. V usage is TRBV20-1 and J usage is TRBJ2-7; D call uncertain. The ends were cut back, 3 bases at V and 3 bases at J, with 6 bases in the middle. Germline V gives CDR1 DFQATT, CDR2 SNEGSKA (reference sequence). The CDR3 is 11 residues long. As DNA, the CDR3 is TGCAGTGCTAGCCGCAACTACGAGCAGTACTTC. This sequence encodes CSASRNYEQYF.

V is TRBV3-1 and J is TRBJ1-1, with 9 bases aligning to TRBD1. This CDR3 has 14 residues. Germline lookup yields CDR1 LGHDT and CDR2 YNNKEL (reference sequence). V was pared by 0 bases and J by 8 bases, with 4 bases of the junction left unmatched. The CDR3: CASSQDVGQGEAFF. CDR3 in DNA: TGTGCCAGCAGCCAAGATGTGGGACAGGGCGAAGCTTTCTTT.

This clonotype was seen repeatedly, ten times or more. The V and J genes are TRBV5-1 and TRBJ2-1; 11 positions agree with TRBD2. Germline V lookup: CDR1 SGHRS, CDR2 YFSETQ. The CDR3 consists of 17 residues. With V trimmed by 0 bases and J by 0 bases, 2 bases remained unmatched. CDR3 nucleotides: TGCGCCAGCAGCTTGGGCGGGACTAGCGGCTCCTACAATGAGCAGTTCTTC. Translation gives CASSLGGTSGSYNEQFF.

The chain carries TRBV20-1 and TRBJ2-5; tentatively, D is TRBD2 (5 bases). Germline loops: CDR1 DFQATT, CDR2 SNEGSKA (reference sequence). Trimming removed 3 bases from V and 0 bases from J, with 8 bases in between. The CDR3 is made up of 13 amino acids. This chain's CDR3 is CSASRADQETQYF. As DNA, the CDR3 is TGCAGTGCTAGTAGAGCGGACCAAGAGACCCAGTACTTC.

The genes are TRBV5-1 and TRBJ1-3; D is possibly TRBD1 (6 bases). CDR1 is SGHRS and CDR2 is YFSETQ in the germline V gene. The CDR3 contains 11 residues. Trimming removed 8 bases from V and 4 bases from J, with 7 bases in between. This chain's CDR3 is CASTGGNTIYF. The CDR3 bases are TGCGCCAGTACAGGGGGAAACACCATATATTTT.